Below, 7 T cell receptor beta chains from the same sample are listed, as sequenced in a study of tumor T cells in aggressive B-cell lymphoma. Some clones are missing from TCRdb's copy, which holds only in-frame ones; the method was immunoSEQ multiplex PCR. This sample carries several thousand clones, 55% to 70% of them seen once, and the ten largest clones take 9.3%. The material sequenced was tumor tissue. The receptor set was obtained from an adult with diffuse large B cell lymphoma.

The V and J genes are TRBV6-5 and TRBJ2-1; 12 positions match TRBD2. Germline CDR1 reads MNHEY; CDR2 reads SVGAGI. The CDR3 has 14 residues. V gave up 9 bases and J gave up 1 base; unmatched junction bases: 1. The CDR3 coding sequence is TGTGCCAGGACTAGCGGGAGTTCCTACAATGAGCAGTTCTTC. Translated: CARTSGSSYNEQFF.

In DNA form, the CDR3 reads TGTGCCAGCAGTTTGGGCTATGAGCAGTTCTTC. It specifies CASSLGYEQFF. The chain uses TRBV28 and TRBJ2-1, with unresolved D. The germline V and J ends were trimmed by 3 bases and 8 bases, with 5 bases remaining between them. The CDR3 covers 11 residues. Germline loops: CDR1 MDHEN, CDR2 SYDVKM.

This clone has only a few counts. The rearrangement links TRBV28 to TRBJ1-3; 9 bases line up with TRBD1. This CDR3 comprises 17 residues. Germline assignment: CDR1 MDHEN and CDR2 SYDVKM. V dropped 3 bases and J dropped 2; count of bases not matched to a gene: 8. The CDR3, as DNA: TGTGCCAGCAGTTTGGCCTACAGGGGGCTAACTGGAAACACCATATATTTT. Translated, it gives CASSLAYRGLTGNTIYF. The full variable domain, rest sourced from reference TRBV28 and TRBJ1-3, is DVKVTQSSRYLVKRTGEKVFLECVQDMDHENMFWYRQDPGLGLRLIYFSYDVKMKEKGDIPEGYSVSREKKERFSLILESASTNQTSMYLCASSLAYRGLTGNTIYFGEGSWLTVV.

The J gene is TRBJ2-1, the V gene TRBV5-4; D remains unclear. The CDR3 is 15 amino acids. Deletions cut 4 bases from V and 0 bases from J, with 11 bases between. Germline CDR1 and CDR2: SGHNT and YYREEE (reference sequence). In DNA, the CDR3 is TGTGCCAGCAGCGTAAGTTCGAGCTCCTACAATGAGCAGTTCTTC. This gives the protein CASSVSSSSYNEQFF.

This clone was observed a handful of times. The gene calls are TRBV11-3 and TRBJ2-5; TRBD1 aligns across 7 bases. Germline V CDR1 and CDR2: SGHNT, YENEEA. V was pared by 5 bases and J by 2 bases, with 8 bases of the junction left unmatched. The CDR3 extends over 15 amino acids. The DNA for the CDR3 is TGTGCCAGCAGCCAAGGGGACAGAGTTCAAGAGACCCAGTACTTC. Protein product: CASSQGDRVQETQYF.

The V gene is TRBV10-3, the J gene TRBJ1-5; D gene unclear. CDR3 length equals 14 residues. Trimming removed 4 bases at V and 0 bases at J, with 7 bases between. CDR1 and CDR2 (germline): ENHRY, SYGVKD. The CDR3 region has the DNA TGTGCCATCAGTGGGCAGATTAGCAATCAGCCCCAGCATTTT. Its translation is CAISGQISNQPQHF.

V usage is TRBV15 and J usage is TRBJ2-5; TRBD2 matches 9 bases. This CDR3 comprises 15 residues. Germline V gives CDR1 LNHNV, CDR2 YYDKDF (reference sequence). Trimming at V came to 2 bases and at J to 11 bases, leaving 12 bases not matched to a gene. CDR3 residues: CATSRRGVAGEEQYF. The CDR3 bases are TGTGCCACCAGCAGAAGAGGGGTAGCGGGAGAGGAGCAGTACTTC.